Shown below are 20 T cell receptor beta chains from a single sample sequenced in a study of blood T cell repertoires in COVID-19. The repertoire was sequenced with immunoSEQ multiplex PCR; TCRdb's copy has only in-frame clones and lacks some. This repertoire shows tens of thousands of clones, about 84% found once; its top ten account for about 14%. Sequencing was done on a sample of peripheral blood. All receptors come from a man aged 50-59 years with COVID-19, enrolled during active disease.

V and J are TRBV18 and TRBJ2-1; D is unclear. The V end lost 2 bases, the J end lost 0 bases, and 8 bases lay between the germline ends. Germline V gene sequence: CDR1 KGHSH, CDR2 LQKENI. This CDR3 has 15 amino acids. CDR3 nucleotide sequence: TGTGCCAGCTCACCATCGACTCCCTCCTACAATGAGCAGTTCTTC. It is translated as CASSPSTPSYNEQFF.

In this sample, this clone turned up a few times. CDR3 DNA sequence: TGTGCCAGTAGTATAAAGTCAATAGCGGGGACTGACTCCTACGAGCAGTACTTC. It yields the protein CASSIKSIAGTDSYEQYF. The genes are TRBV19 and TRBJ2-7; 8 nucleotides align to TRBD2. The CDR3 consists of 18 residues. The V and J ends lost 2 bases and 0 bases, in that order; junction bases with no gene match: 12. Germline CDR1 is LNHDA and CDR2 is SQIVND (reference sequence).

The chain has TRBV7-2 and TRBJ2-1, with D perhaps matching TRBD2 (6 bases). CDR1 is SGHTA, CDR2 FQGNSA, per germline. V dropped 1 base and J dropped 2 bases, with 9 bases sitting between them. The CDR3 consists of 15 residues. CDR3 DNA: TGTGCCAGCAGCTTAGACGGGGGACCCTACAATGAGCAGTTCTTC. Amino acid sequence: CASSLDGGPYNEQFF.

The chain couples TRBV9 to TRBJ2-3, with 12 bases that match TRBD2. CDR1 and CDR2 (germline): SGDLS, YYNGEE. J gave up 6 bases and V 3 bases, and 8 bases lay outside the gene matches. The CDR3 spans 16 residues. The CDR3 sequence is CASSELAGGSPDTQYF. CDR3 in DNA: TGTGCCAGCAGCGAACTAGCGGGGGGATCCCCGGATACGCAGTATTTT.

The V and J genes are TRBV9 and TRBJ2-6; D not certain. V lost 0 bases, J lost 2 bases, and 9 bases lay in between. The germline V gene has CDR1 SGDLS and CDR2 YYNGEE. The CDR3 runs 16 residues. The CDR3 is CASSVGVATGANVLTF. The CDR3 nucleotides are TGTGCCAGCAGCGTAGGTGTAGCTACTGGGGCCAACGTCCTGACTTTC. Supplemented by reference TRBV9 and TRBJ2-6, the full variable domain reads DSGVTQTPKHLITATGQRVTLRCSPRSGDLSVYWYQQSLDQGLQFLIQYYNGEERAKGNILERFSAQQFPDLHSELNLSSLELGDSALYFCASSVGVATGANVLTFGAGSRLTVL.

V gene TRBV6-2 or TRBV6-3 combines with J gene TRBJ2-3, with TRBD1 identical over 8 bases. Per germline, CDR1 MNHEY and CDR2 SVGEGT. Germline trimming cut 2 bases from V and 6 bases from J; bases unmatched to any gene: 16. This CDR3 spans 18 amino acids. The CDR3 reads CASSYAPGQALSKDTQYF. As DNA, the CDR3 is TGTGCCAGCAGTTACGCCCCGGGACAGGCCCTTAGTAAGGATACGCAGTATTTT.

The J gene is TRBJ2-7, the V gene TRBV5-6; 10 positions agree with TRBD1. Germline V gene lookup returns CDR1 SGHDT and CDR2 YYEEEE. The junction had 5 bases not matched to a gene; V was cut back by 4 bases and J by 4 bases. The CDR3 has 14 residues. CDR3 sequence (DNA): TGTGCCAGCAGCGGCCCGGGACAGGGGTACGAGCAGTACTTC. Protein product: CASSGPGQGYEQYF.

The genes are TRBV6-1 and TRBJ2-7, with D perhaps TRBD1 (6 bases). V dropped 2 bases and J dropped 6 bases, with 20 bases sitting between them. Germline V gene sequence: CDR1 MNHNS, CDR2 SASEGT. This CDR3 is 16 amino acids long. CDR3 coding DNA: TGTGCCAGCAGTGAATTCAACAGGGAAGTTTTGCGCGAGCAGTACTTC. Translating gives CASSEFNREVLREQYF.

This chain links TRBV4-2 with TRBJ2-7; 8 bases map to TRBD2. V was clipped by 1 base and J by 2 bases; unmatched bases: 13. Germline values: CDR1 LGHNA, CDR2 YNFKEQ. This CDR3 comprises 18 residues. In DNA, the CDR3 is TGTGCCAGCAGCCAAGCCCTCCTTGGTAGCGGGGAAACCTACGAGCAGTACTTC. Encoded protein: CASSQALLGSGETYEQYF.

The chain recombines TRBV2 with TRBJ1-6; TRBD1 matches at 8 bases. The V segment lost 4 bases and the J segment 6 bases; nucleotides outside the gene matches: 2. The CDR3 totals 14 residues. The germline V gene has CDR1 SNHLY and CDR2 FYNNEI. The CDR3 DNA is TGTGCCAGCAGTGGGGACAGGCGTAATTCACCCCTCCACTTT. This gives the protein CASSGDRRNSPLHF.

The V gene is TRBV4-2, the J gene TRBJ1-1; a weak D match, TRBD1 (5 bases). CDR3 length: 14 amino acids. V was trimmed by 0 bases and J by 6 bases, leaving 11 bases between them. Per the germline V gene, CDR1 is LGHNA and CDR2 is YNFKEQ. The CDR3 sequence: CASSQEQVFAEAFF. CDR3 nucleotides: TGTGCCAGCAGCCAAGAACAGGTTTTCGCTGAAGCTTTCTTT.

The V call is TRBV3-1 (or the pseudogene TRBV3-2), the J call TRBJ2-1; TRBD1 matches 10 bases. CDR1 is LGHDT, CDR2 YNNKEL, per germline (reference sequence). This CDR3 is 20 amino acids long. The V segment lost 6 bases and the J segment 0 bases; nucleotides outside the gene matches: 17. This CDR3 is CASRLFTGTGDLSSYNEQFF. As DNA, the CDR3 is TGTGCCAGCAGACTTTTTACCGGGACAGGGGATTTGAGCTCCTACAATGAGCAGTTCTTC.

The chain links TRBV20-1 to TRBJ2-5; D remains unclear. V was pared by 4 bases and J by 4 bases, with 7 bases between. This CDR3 has 11 residues. CDR1 is DFQATT and CDR2 is SNEGSKA in the germline V gene (reference sequence). The chain's CDR3 is CSAKSVETQYF. In DNA, the CDR3 is TGCAGTGCTAAGAGCGTAGAGACCCAGTACTTC.

This chain joins TRBV11-3 and TRBJ2-2; D is uncertain. CDR3 length equals 15 residues. Germline V gene lookup returns CDR1 SGHNT and CDR2 YENEEA. V was pared by 1 base and J by 1 base, with 7 bases between. The CDR3 DNA sequence: TGTGCCAGCAGCTTAGCTCCCGGGAACACCGGGGAGCTGTTTTTT. Translation: CASSLAPGNTGELFF. The full variable domain, in which reference TRBV11-3 and TRBJ2-2 provide the parts outside the CDR3, is EAGVVQSPRYKIIEKKQPVAFWCNPISGHNTLYWYLQNLGQGPELLIRYENEEAVDDSQLPKDRFSAERLKGVDSTLKIQPAELGDSAVYLCASSLAPGNTGELFFGEGSRLTVL.

The chain carries TRBV7-9 and TRBJ2-7; unclear D gene. V lost 5 bases and J 0 bases, leaving 14 bases between the germline ends. The CDR3 length is 15 residues. Germline V gene lookup returns CDR1 SEHNR and CDR2 FQNEAQ (reference sequence). CDR3 nucleotides: TGTGCCAGCAGCCCAGTTGGGCCGCGCTCCTACGAGCAGTACTTC. This sequence encodes CASSPVGPRSYEQYF.

The chain carries TRBV5-4 and TRBJ2-6; 9 bases map to TRBD1. The CDR3 spans 17 residues. Germline CDR1 reads SGHNT; CDR2 reads YYREEE (reference sequence). Trimming at V came to 4 bases and at J to 0 bases, leaving 5 bases not matched to a gene. CDR3 sequence reads: CASSPGTGNSGANVLTF. CDR3 bases: TGTGCCAGCAGCCCCGGGACAGGGAACTCTGGGGCCAACGTCCTGACTTTC.

V usage is TRBV10-3 and J usage is TRBJ2-3, with 8 bases that match TRBD1. Germline CDR1 and CDR2: ENHRY and SYGVKD. The CDR3 has 15 residues. V shed 6 bases and J 2 bases; nucleotides not matched to a gene: 7. CDR3 region: CAIRDQGADTDTQYF. DNA for the CDR3: TGTGCCATCAGGGACCAGGGGGCTGACACAGATACGCAGTATTTT.

V gene TRBV29-1 combines with J gene TRBJ2-7; tentative D call: TRBD2 (6 bases). Germline values: CDR1 SQVTM, CDR2 ANQGSEA. This CDR3 spans 16 amino acids. V lost 6 bases to trimming and J lost 2 bases, with 23 bases between them. The CDR3 coding sequence is TGCAGCGTACTAGGGCTACGGGCGGGGAGTACCTACGAGCAGTACTTC. It translates to CSVLGLRAGSTYEQYF.

The chain is built from TRBV28 and TRBJ1-5, with 7 bases that match TRBD1. V lost 1 base, J lost 7 bases, and 10 bases stayed unmatched. CDR3 length: 16 residues. The germline V gene encodes CDR1 MDHEN and CDR2 SYDVKM. DNA of the CDR3: TGTGCCAGCAGTTTATTTCTCGGGACAGCGGCGCAGCCCCAGCATTTT. This gives the protein CASSLFLGTAAQPQHF.

This chain links TRBV6-4 with TRBJ1-1; TRBD1 matches 8 bases. Germline CDR1 reads MRHNA; CDR2 reads SNTAGT. V dropped 3 bases and J dropped 4; count of bases not matched to a gene: 10. This CDR3 spans 16 amino acids. In nucleotides, the CDR3 is TGTGCCAGCAGTGATCGACAGGGGAAAGTGGTCACTGAAGCTTTCTTT. Protein product: CASSDRQGKVVTEAFF.